This entry features one TCR beta chain sequence. Its specificity is unknown. Only cases whose brain tissue showed the highest T cell transcript signatures were sequenced. Patients received at least one anti-epileptic drug before surgery. These data are taken from a study of brain T cells in children with intractable seizures. Germline V gene data show CDR1 as LNHNV and CDR2 as YYDKDF (reference sequence). CDR3 length equals 15 residues. With 2 bases removed from V and 2 bases from J, the gap between germline ends came to 12 bases. Clones were sequenced by immunoSEQ multiplex PCR, and TCRdb holds only the in-frame ones, with some missing. This table holds about 8,000 clones, around 69% found once. Broader study findings: Patients' HCMV serostatus was unknown; virus specificity rests on CDR3 similarity alone. Each case's top public CDR3 resembled known HCMV, EBV or influenza A CDR3s. Pre- and post-surgery blood differed in depth, so pre-surgery absences may be undersampling.

Sample: resected brain tissue, taken at surgery. The chain is built from TRBV15 and TRBJ1-2; weak D call: TRBD1 (5 bases). This TCR was recovered from a boy in the first two years of life with tuberous sclerosis and intractable seizures. CDR3 in amino acids: CATSRTQSGNYGYTF. CDR3 DNA: TGTGCCACCAGCAGAACTCAGTCAGGGAACTATGGCTACACCTTC.